This TCR beta chain was recorded in a study of T cells after yellow fever vaccination. In TCRdb, the 5' RACE reads were re-called with MiXCR into one record per CDR3 protein. Seen here are hundreds of thousands of distinct CDR3 sequences, approximately 13% observed once, and the top ten hold more than 12%. Of note for this clonotype: One end of the junction fails to match germline, which may point to a read error.

Sequenced material: PBMCs, taken on the day of the yellow fever booster vaccination. The receptor comes from a man aged 25-45 years who received the YFV17D yellow fever vaccine.

CDR3 sequence (DNA): TGCAGTGCTAATAGTTACAATGAGCCGTTCTTC. Translation: CSANSYNEPFF. The chain combines TRBV20-1 with TRBJ2-1; D gene ambiguous. Germline V gene sequence: CDR1 DFQATT, CDR2 SNEGSKA (reference sequence). There are 11 residues in the CDR3.